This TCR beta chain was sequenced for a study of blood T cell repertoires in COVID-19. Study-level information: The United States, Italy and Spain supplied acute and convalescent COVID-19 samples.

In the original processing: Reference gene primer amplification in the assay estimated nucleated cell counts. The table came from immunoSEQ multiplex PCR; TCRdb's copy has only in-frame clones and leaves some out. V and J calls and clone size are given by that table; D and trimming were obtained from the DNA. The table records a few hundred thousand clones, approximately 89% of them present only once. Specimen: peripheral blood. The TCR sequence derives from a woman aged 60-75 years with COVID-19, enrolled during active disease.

This chain's CDR3 is CASSSQGALNQPQHF. The CDR3 DNA sequence: TGTGCCAGCAGTTCACAGGGAGCCCTAAATCAGCCCCAGCATTTT. The chain couples TRBV6-5 to TRBJ1-5; possible D gene TRBD1, 6 bases. Between the trimmed V and J ends, which lost 4 bases and 4 bases, there was a span of 14 bases. The CDR3 runs 15 residues. The germline CDR1 and CDR2 sequences are MNHEY and SVGAGI.